The 21 T cell receptor beta chains below were found in one sample sequenced in a study of CD8 T cells in ankylosing spondylitis. Each CDR3 protein gets one entry after TCRdb re-called the 5' RACE reads with MiXCR. The table lists about 240,000 distinct CDR3 sequences, more than 20% of them singletons, with less than 0.75% in the top ten. The sequencing sample was made of blood, either unsorted or a sorted T cell fraction (not recorded which). The origin of the receptors is a male donor with ankylosing spondylitis or in good health (not recorded which).

The CDR3 DNA follows: TGTGCCAGCAACACCCTAGGAGGTGAAAAACTGTTTTTT. This gives the protein CASNTLGGEKLFF. The chain combines TRBV6-1 with TRBJ1-4; D remains unclear. Germline V lookup: CDR1 MNHNS, CDR2 SASEGT. This CDR3 spans 13 amino acids. Trimming took 7 bases from V and 7 from J, leaving 13 bases between them.

This clonotype was seen only once. V gene TRBV10-2 combines with J gene TRBJ2-7; the match to TRBD1 covers 7 bases. Germline trimming cut 10 bases from V and 0 bases from J; bases unmatched to any gene: 9. Germline loops: CDR1 WSHSY, CDR2 SAAADI. The CDR3 totals 14 residues. CDR3 bases: TGCGCCACTAGGGGACAGAGCCTCTCCTACGAGCAGTACTTC. It encodes CATRGQSLSYEQYF.

V usage is TRBV4-2 and J usage is TRBJ1-1; maybe TRBD1 (6 bases). CDR3 size: 17 residues. The V gene lost 0 bases and the J gene lost 5 bases, with 19 bases spanning the gap. Germline values: CDR1 LGHNA, CDR2 YNFKEQ. The CDR3 sequence: CASSQDWETAGTTEAFF. CDR3 DNA: TGTGCCAGCAGCCAAGATTGGGAGACAGCCGGGACAACTGAAGCTTTCTTT.

This clonotype came up many times. The rearrangement uses TRBV20-1 and TRBJ2-7; either TRBD1 or TRBD2 may fit D (6 bases each). V lost 0 bases and J lost 2, with 8 bases in between. From germline, CDR1 is DFQATT and CDR2 SNEGSKA (reference sequence). CDR3 length: 13 amino acids. CDR3 in amino acids: CSAREGGPYEQYF. The CDR3 nucleotides read TGCAGTGCTAGAGAGGGGGGCCCCTACGAGCAGTACTTC.

This clonotype was picked up many times. The chain combines TRBV24-1 with TRBJ2-1, with D possibly being TRBD1 or TRBD2 (5 bases each). The length of the CDR3 is 17 residues. Looked up from germline, CDR1 is KGHDR and CDR2 is SFDVKD. Deletions cut 1 base from V and 8 bases from J, with 20 bases between. CDR3 sequence reads: CATSDFKDRWDPHEQFF. CDR3 coding DNA: TGTGCCACCAGTGATTTCAAAGATCGGTGGGACCCACATGAGCAGTTCTTC.

The gene calls are TRBV5-1 and TRBJ2-1, with TRBD2 as a possible D gene (6 bases). The CDR3 runs 13 residues. Germline V CDR1 and CDR2: SGHRS, YFSETQ. Trimming stripped 4 bases from V and 10 bases from J, with 15 bases between. The DNA for the CDR3 is TGCGCCAGCAGCCCGGTAGGGGCGGGGGAGCAGTTCTTC. It encodes CASSPVGAGEQFF.

This clonotype was observed a handful of times. The V call is TRBV30, the J call TRBJ1-1; D unclear. Trimming shortened V by 0 bases and J by 2 bases, and 10 bases separated the two germline ends. The CDR3 loop spans 14 amino acids. Germline V CDR1 and CDR2: GTSNPN, SVGIG (reference sequence). CDR3 DNA sequence: TGTGCCTGGAGTGTAAGGGCAGGCAACACTGAAGCTTTCTTT. It is translated as CAWSVRAGNTEAFF.

This clonotype was picked up a small number of times. The rearrangement joins TRBV3-1 to TRBJ2-3; possibly TRBD1 for D (5 bases). CDR3 length: 16 amino acids. Trimming shortened V by 0 bases and J by 4 bases, and 14 bases separated the two germline ends. Germline CDR1 reads LGHDT; CDR2 reads YNNKEL (reference sequence). The CDR3 sequence: CASSQDFTSGPDTQYF. DNA of the CDR3: TGTGCCAGCAGCCAAGATTTCACCTCAGGGCCAGATACGCAGTATTTT.

The chain recombines TRBV20-1 with TRBJ2-1, with TRBD2 matching 12 bases. Germline assignment: CDR1 DFQATT and CDR2 SNEGSKA (reference sequence). This CDR3 is built from 18 residues. With 5 bases clipped from V and 2 bases from J, the junction kept 13 bases outside the gene matches. The CDR3 loop reads CSASSSGTSGRAYNEQFF. The CDR3 nucleotides are TGCAGTGCTTCCAGCTCCGGGACTAGCGGGCGAGCCTACAATGAGCAGTTCTTC.

This clonotype was picked up a small number of times. The V call is TRBV12-3 or TRBV12-4, the J call TRBJ2-1; perhaps D is TRBD1 or TRBD2 (5 bases each). This CDR3 is 15 amino acids long. V lost 4 bases, J lost 9 bases, and 19 bases lay in between. This chain's CDR3 is CASSSFEGREAEQFF. CDR3 sequence (DNA): TGTGCCAGCAGTTCTTTCGAGGGCAGGGAAGCTGAGCAGTTCTTC.

This clonotype has a handful of counts. The V and J genes are TRBV6-1 and TRBJ2-3; D may be TRBD1 or TRBD2 (5 bases each). From germline, CDR1 is MNHNS and CDR2 SASEGT. The V and J ends lost 3 bases and 2 bases respectively, with 15 bases between them. This CDR3 comprises 16 residues. CDR3 DNA: TGTGCCAGCAGTGACCTAGCCTGGGGCTCCACAGATACGCAGTATTTT. Its protein product is CASSDLAWGSTDTQYF.

This clonotype was seen a few times. The chain couples TRBV10-2 to TRBJ2-3; 10 bases map to TRBD2. Germline CDR1 reads WSHSY; CDR2 reads SAAADI. Trimming cost V 6 bases and J 5 bases; bases outside gene matches: 8. The CDR3 has 15 amino acids. This CDR3 is CASRTAGGSGDTQYF. The CDR3 DNA reads as TGCGCCAGCAGGACAGCGGGGGGGTCCGGAGATACGCAGTATTTT.

This clonotype has a count of ten or more. The chain has TRBV5-1 and TRBJ2-5, with D possibly called TRBD1 or TRBD2 (5 bases each). CDR3 length: 15 residues. CDR1 is SGHRS, CDR2 YFSETQ, per germline. The V end was cut by 4 bases, the J end by 2 bases, with 15 bases between. The CDR3 DNA follows: TGCGCCAGCAGCCCCGGTGGGGGATATCAAGAGACCCAGTACTTC. This codes for CASSPGGGYQETQYF.

At least ten counts were recorded for this clonotype. The gene calls are TRBV12-3 or TRBV12-4 and TRBJ1-2; unclear D gene. V shed 6 bases and J shed 2 bases, with 10 bases lying between them. The CDR3 sequence is 13 residues long. CDR3 DNA: TGTGCCAGCAGCCCGACACCGAACTATGGCTACACCTTC. This sequence encodes CASSPTPNYGYTF.

The chain has TRBV2 and TRBJ2-5; possibly TRBD1 for D (6 bases). The CDR3 consists of 14 residues. Germline CDR1 is SNHLY and CDR2 is FYNNEI. Between the trimmed V and J ends, which lost 2 bases and 2 bases, there was a span of 9 bases. In DNA, the CDR3 is TGTGCCAGCAGTGAAAAACAGGGTCAAGAGACCCAGTACTTC. Amino acids: CASSEKQGQETQYF.

The CDR3 reads CACQGGSNQPQHF. In DNA form, the CDR3 reads TGTGCCTGCCAGGGTGGAAGCAATCAGCCCCAGCATTTT. The J gene is TRBJ1-5, the V gene TRBV30; D perhaps matches TRBD1 (5 bases). The CDR3 extends over 13 amino acids. Trimming stripped 6 bases from V and 1 base from J, with 10 bases between. CDR1 and CDR2 (germline): GTSNPN, SVGIG (reference sequence).

This clonotype appeared many times. The J gene is TRBJ2-1, the V gene TRBV20-1, with TRBD2 matching over 10 bases. Germline values: CDR1 DFQATT, CDR2 SNEGSKA (reference sequence). Unmatched junction bases numbered 6, after V lost 6 bases and J lost 4 bases. This CDR3 has 14 residues. The CDR3 nucleotides read TGCAGTGCGCACCTAGCGGGGGAATACAATGAGCAGTTCTTC. Its translation is CSAHLAGEYNEQFF.

This clonotype was counted many times. This chain links TRBV11-3 with TRBJ2-3, with D hard to call. The CDR3 runs to 14 residues. The V end lost 5 bases, the J end lost 0 bases, and 9 bases lay between the germline ends. Germline V gives CDR1 SGHNT, CDR2 YENEEA. The chain's CDR3 is CASSLTTSTDTQYF. The CDR3 DNA sequence: TGTGCCAGCAGCCTTACAACTAGCACAGATACGCAGTATTTT.

The rearrangement joins TRBV20-1 to TRBJ2-7; 7 nucleotides line up with TRBD2. Germline values: CDR1 DFQATT, CDR2 SNEGSKA (reference sequence). The CDR3 runs to 14 residues. V was pared by 5 bases and J by 4 bases, with 11 bases of the junction left unmatched. CDR3 nucleotides: TGCAGTGCTTCCCTTTCTAGCGGCAATTACGAGCAGTACTTC. This translates into CSASLSSGNYEQYF.

This clonotype has at least ten counts. The chain links TRBV19 to TRBJ2-1; D is unclear. CDR3 size: 12 residues. Germline V gene data show CDR1 as LNHDA and CDR2 as SQIVND (reference sequence). V was shortened by 3 bases and J by 9 bases, with 9 bases between the two germline ends. In DNA, the CDR3 is TGTGCCAGTAGTATCGGGCCCTTTGAGCAGTTCTTC. It codes for CASSIGPFEQFF.

The chain employs TRBV20-1 and TRBJ1-5; 7 bases map to TRBD1. The germline CDR1 and CDR2 sequences are DFQATT and SNEGSKA (reference sequence). This CDR3 contains 17 residues. The ends lost 0 bases at V and 4 bases at J; junction bases unmatched: 12. The CDR3 sequence is CSARDLEGAPDNQPQHF. CDR3 DNA: TGCAGTGCTAGAGATCTCGAGGGGGCCCCGGATAATCAGCCCCAGCATTTT.